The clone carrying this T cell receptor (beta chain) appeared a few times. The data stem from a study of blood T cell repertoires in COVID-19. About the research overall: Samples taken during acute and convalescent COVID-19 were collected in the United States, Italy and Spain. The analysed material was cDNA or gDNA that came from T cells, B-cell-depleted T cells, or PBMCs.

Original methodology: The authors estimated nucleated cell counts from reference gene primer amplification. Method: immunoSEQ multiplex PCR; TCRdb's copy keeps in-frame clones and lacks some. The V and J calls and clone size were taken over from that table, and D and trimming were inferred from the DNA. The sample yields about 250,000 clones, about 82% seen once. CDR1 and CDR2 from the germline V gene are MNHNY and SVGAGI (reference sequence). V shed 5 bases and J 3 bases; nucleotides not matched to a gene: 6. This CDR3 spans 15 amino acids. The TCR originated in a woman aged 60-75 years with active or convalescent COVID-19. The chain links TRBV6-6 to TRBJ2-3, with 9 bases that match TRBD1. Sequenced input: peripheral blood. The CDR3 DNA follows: TGTGCCAGCAGTCGCCCGGGACAGGGAACAGATACGCAGTATTTT. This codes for CASSRPGQGTDTQYF.